The 28 T cell receptor beta chains listed next were all sequenced from one sample in a study of vaccination effects on CD4 cells after COVID-19. The antigens of these receptors remain unknown. Peptide-pool stimulation followed by sequencing identified expanded antigen-specific CD4+ clonotypes in the ViraFEST assay. CD4+ T cell isolation took place after 10 days of culture. All participants had two doses of either the BNT162b2 or mRNA-1273 vaccine. Profiled with immunoSEQ multiplex PCR; TCRdb holds only in-frame clones, not every one. The data hold about 24,000 clones, with around 70% observed a single time. The sample was CD4+ T cells from PBMCs cultured with HCoV-NL63 spike peptides, taken after COVID-19 vaccination. All receptors derive from a human donor who received a COVID-19 vaccine.

V usage is TRBV7-9 and J usage is TRBJ2-3, with D perhaps matching TRBD2 (5 bases). Trimming shortened V by 8 bases and J by 4 bases, and 16 bases separated the two germline ends. CDR3 length equals 14 residues. In germline, CDR1 is SEHNR, CDR2 FQNEAQ (reference sequence). CDR3 sequence: CASSHPGKADTQYF. The CDR3 DNA sequence: TGTGCCAGCTCCCACCCCGGGAAAGCAGATACGCAGTATTTT. Drawing the rest from reference TRBV7-9 and TRBJ2-3, the complete variable domain is DTGVSQNPRHKITKRGQNVTFRCDPISEHNRLYWYRQTLGQGPEFLTYFQNEAQLEKSRLLSDRFSAERPKGSFSTLEIQRTEQGDSAMYLCASSHPGKADTQYFGPGTRLTVL.

This chain uses TRBV9 with TRBJ2-7; no clear D gene. CDR3 length: 14 residues. V was shortened by 0 bases and J by 1 base, with 8 bases between the two germline ends. Germline V gives CDR1 SGDLS, CDR2 YYNGEE. The CDR3 loop reads CASSVAYPSYEQYF. Written as DNA, the CDR3 is TGTGCCAGCAGCGTAGCCTACCCTTCCTACGAGCAGTACTTC.

CDR3 sequence reads: CASRTRQGSSGANVLTF. CDR3 DNA sequence: TGTGCCAGTCGCACTAGACAGGGAAGCTCTGGGGCCAACGTCCTGACTTTC. V is TRBV19 and J is TRBJ2-6, with 7 positions matching TRBD1. V was clipped by 8 bases and J by 0 bases; unmatched bases: 10. This CDR3 is 17 amino acids long. Per the germline V gene, CDR1 is LNHDA and CDR2 is SQIVND (reference sequence).

The count of this clone is one. The chain has TRBV6-5 and TRBJ1-2, with D perhaps matching TRBD1 (5 bases). Germline V gives CDR1 MNHEY, CDR2 SVGAGI. Trimming took off 6 bases at V and 1 base at J, with 12 bases between the two ends. CDR3 length: 14 amino acids. The CDR3 here is CASRAGTYNYGYTF. CDR3 nucleotides: TGTGCCAGCAGGGCAGGGACTTATAACTATGGCTACACCTTC.

CDR3 residues: CASSLEAGYTDTQYF. In DNA, the CDR3 is TGTGCCAGCAGCTTAGAGGCCGGATACACAGATACGCAGTATTTT. V and J are TRBV11-2 and TRBJ2-3, with unresolved D. The CDR3 extends over 15 amino acids. Germline lookup yields CDR1 SGHAT and CDR2 FQNNGV. V gave up 0 bases and J gave up 2 bases, with 9 bases separating them.

This clone has just one count. This rearrangement joins TRBV6-5 to TRBJ2-5, with unresolved D. Germline CDR1 MNHEY, CDR2 SVGAGI. The CDR3 extends over 16 amino acids. The V end was cut by 0 bases, the J end by 2 bases, with 13 bases between. The CDR3, as DNA: TGTGCCAGCAGTTACTCGATGTTTCCAGTGCAAGAGACCCAGTACTTC. Protein product: CASSYSMFPVQETQYF.

A single count supports this clone. The chain couples TRBV27 to TRBJ2-5, with a weak D call TRBD1 (7 bases). CDR1 and CDR2 from the germline V gene are MNHEY and SMNVEV (reference sequence). The CDR3 loop spans 14 amino acids. V lost 5 bases and J 1 base, leaving 11 bases between the germline ends. The CDR3 here is CASSRGTAQETQYF. Here the CDR3 DNA reads TGTGCCAGCAGTCGGGGGACAGCCCAAGAGACCCAGTACTTC.

J is TRBJ2-7 and V is TRBV5-1; unclear D gene. This CDR3 has 14 residues. Germline lookup yields CDR1 SGHRS and CDR2 YFSETQ. Trimming cost V 2 bases and J 0 bases, with 9 bases left between them. The CDR3 sequence is CASSLESTSYEQYF. The CDR3 DNA sequence: TGCGCCAGCAGCTTAGAATCTACCTCCTACGAGCAGTACTTC.

This chain's CDR3 is CASSLLAGAYEQYF. CDR3 coding DNA: TGCGCCAGCAGCCTACTAGCGGGAGCCTACGAGCAGTACTTC. V is TRBV4-1 and J is TRBJ2-7, with 11 nucleotides matching TRBD2. This CDR3 is built from 14 residues. V lost 4 bases to trimming and J lost 2 bases; unmatched junction nucleotides: 1. Germline CDR1 is MGHRA and CDR2 is YSYEKL.

This chain connects TRBV5-6 to TRBJ1-6; a possible D gene is TRBD1 (6 bases). V was cut by 3 bases and J by 6 bases, with 16 bases left in between. Per germline, CDR1 SGHDT and CDR2 YYEEEE. This CDR3 has 16 residues. The CDR3 nucleotides are TGTGCCAGCAGCTCTTGGGGTTGGACAGCTAATTCACCCCTCCACTTT. This encodes CASSSWGWTANSPLHF.

V gene TRBV18 combines with J gene TRBJ2-1; 9 nucleotides match TRBD1. Per germline, CDR1 KGHSH and CDR2 LQKENI. V was clipped by 5 bases and J by 9 bases; unmatched bases: 14. The CDR3 contains 16 residues. CDR3 amino acids: CASSAAGQGTLGEQFF. Here the CDR3 DNA reads TGTGCCAGCTCAGCAGCAGGACAGGGGACCTTAGGTGAGCAGTTCTTC.

There are a few counts of this clone. The gene calls are TRBV12-5 and TRBJ2-2; 7 nucleotides line up with TRBD2. Germline-derived CDR1 and CDR2 are LGHNT and FRNRAP. V gave up 1 base and J gave up 5 bases; unmatched junction bases: 13. The CDR3 extends over 18 amino acids. DNA for the CDR3: TGTGCTAGTGGTTTGGATCCTAGCTCGGGAGGTCGGACCGGGGAGCTGTTTTTT. Translating gives CASGLDPSSGGRTGELFF.

This clone occurred once. The chain joins TRBV20-1 to TRBJ2-2, with 9 bases that match TRBD2. The CDR3 length is 15 residues. Germline values: CDR1 DFQATT, CDR2 SNEGSKA (reference sequence). V shed 3 bases and J 8 bases; nucleotides not matched to a gene: 10. CDR3 sequence: CSASQGAGGSGELFF. CDR3 DNA: TGCAGTGCTAGTCAGGGTGCGGGAGGGTCAGGGGAGCTGTTTTTT.

The chain employs TRBV9 and TRBJ2-3; possible D gene TRBD2, 6 bases. This CDR3 is 15 amino acids long. V lost 3 bases, J lost 2 bases, and 13 bases lay in between. In germline, CDR1 is SGDLS, CDR2 YYNGEE. DNA of the CDR3: TGTGCCAGCAGCGGGGGACTCCTAATCACAGATACGCAGTATTTT. It translates to CASSGGLLITDTQYF.

The chain couples TRBV6-5 to TRBJ1-2; D might be TRBD1 (6 bases). The CDR3 has 13 residues. The ends were cut back, 9 bases at V and 3 bases at J, with 14 bases in the middle. Germline CDR1 reads MNHEY; CDR2 reads SVGAGI. CDR3 loop: CASGGGGHYGYTF. Here the CDR3 DNA reads TGTGCCAGTGGTGGGGGGGGCCACTATGGCTACACCTTC.

This clone was seen a few times. This chain links TRBV27 with TRBJ1-4, with 7 nucleotides matching TRBD1. Germline V gene sequence: CDR1 MNHEY, CDR2 SMNVEV (reference sequence). The CDR3 covers 16 residues. V shed 3 bases, J shed 4 bases, and the junction held 8 bases outside the gene matches. This chain's CDR3 is CASSFLFGTDNEKLFF. The CDR3 DNA reads TGTGCCAGCAGTTTCCTCTTCGGGACAGATAATGAAAAACTGTTTTTT. The full variable domain, its missing parts supplied by reference TRBV27 and TRBJ1-4, is EAQVTQNPRYLITVTGKKLTVTCSQNMNHEYMSWYRQDPGLGLRQIYYSMNVEVTDKGDVPEGYKVSRKEKRNFPLILESPSPNQTSLYFCASSFLFGTDNEKLFFGSGTQLSVL.

V is TRBV6-1 and J is TRBJ2-7; 11 bases fit TRBD2. CDR1 and CDR2 (germline): MNHNS, SASEGT. V was pared by 0 bases and J by 3 bases, with 13 bases of the junction left unmatched. The CDR3 has 19 residues. The CDR3 loop is CASSEALRGLAEEGYEQYF. The CDR3 DNA follows: TGTGCCAGCAGTGAAGCCCTCCGGGGACTAGCGGAGGAGGGCTACGAGCAGTACTTC.

The chain employs TRBV27 and TRBJ2-2; TRBD1 matches at 8 bases. The trim removed 3 bases at V and 6 bases at J, leaving 6 bases unmatched. The germline gives CDR1 MNHEY, CDR2 SMNVEV (reference sequence). The CDR3 sequence is 15 residues long. CDR3 sequence (DNA): TGTGCCAGCAGTTTCAGGGGGCGGGTGCCCGGGGAGCTGTTTTTT. This codes for CASSFRGRVPGELFF.

The chain has TRBV13 and TRBJ2-3, with D hard to call. Per germline, CDR1 PRHDT and CDR2 FYEKMQ (reference sequence). The CDR3 contains 16 residues. Trimming removed 0 bases at V and 2 bases at J, with 12 bases between. As DNA, the CDR3 is TGTGCCAGCAGCTTAGGGTTTTTTGAGAACACAGATACGCAGTATTTT. Protein product: CASSLGFFENTDTQYF.

The chain recombines TRBV7-8 with TRBJ1-2; tentative D call: TRBD1 (5 bases). Looked up from germline, CDR1 is SGHVS and CDR2 is FQNEAQ. CDR3 size: 15 residues. V shed 1 base and J shed 2 bases, with 11 bases lying between them. CDR3: CASSLVGTQNYGYTF. The CDR3, as DNA: TGTGCCAGCAGCTTAGTCGGGACCCAGAACTATGGCTACACCTTC.

The chain combines TRBV18 with TRBJ1-6, with 10 bases lining up with TRBD1. Germline-derived CDR1 and CDR2 are KGHSH and LQKENI. J lost 9 bases, V lost 4 bases, and 9 bases had no gene match. CDR3 size: 16 residues. The DNA for the CDR3 is TGTGCCAGCTCACTAACCGGGACAGGGGAGGGTTCACCCCTCCACTTT. Protein: CASSLTGTGEGSPLHF. Supplemented by reference TRBV18 and TRBJ1-6, the full variable domain reads NAGVMQNPRHLVRRRGQEARLRCSPMKGHSHVYWYRQLPEEGLKFMVYLQKENIIDESGMPKERFSAEFPKEGPSILRIQQVVRGDSAAYFCASSLTGTGEGSPLHFGNGTRLTVT.

There are a few counts of this clone. V and J are TRBV27 and TRBJ2-7; D not resolved. V was cut by 0 bases and J by 3 bases, with 12 bases left in between. The CDR3 has 15 amino acids. The V gene's germline CDR1 is MNHEY and CDR2 SMNVEV (reference sequence). This chain's CDR3 is CASSLSTEGNYEQYF. The CDR3 DNA reads as TGTGCCAGCAGTTTATCGACGGAAGGGAACTACGAGCAGTACTTC.

DNA for the CDR3: TGTGCCAGCAGTGACTCAGCGGGGGGGTACAATGAGCAGTTCTTC. The encoded protein is CASSDSAGGYNEQFF. This chain links TRBV6-4 with TRBJ2-1; 10 nucleotides line up with TRBD2. V lost 0 bases and J lost 4; bases outside the gene matches: 0. The CDR3 extends over 15 amino acids. Per germline, CDR1 MRHNA and CDR2 SNTAGT.

The chain couples TRBV19 to TRBJ1-5, with D maybe TRBD1 (6 bases). V was trimmed by 5 bases and J by 0 bases, leaving 8 bases between them. This CDR3 region has 14 residues. CDR1 and CDR2 from the germline V gene are LNHDA and SQIVND (reference sequence). The CDR3 loop reads CASSRTDSNQPQHF. CDR3 bases: TGTGCCAGTAGTCGGACAGATAGCAATCAGCCCCAGCATTTT.

V usage is TRBV27 and J usage is TRBJ1-4; 8 bases align to TRBD1. The ends lost 2 bases at V and 0 bases at J; junction bases unmatched: 2. CDR1 is MNHEY, CDR2 SMNVEV, per germline (reference sequence). The CDR3 length is 16 residues. CDR3 bases: TGTGCCAGCAGTTTAGCAGGGGGCTCAACTAATGAAAAACTGTTTTTT. The encoded protein is CASSLAGGSTNEKLFF. The full variable domain, rest sourced from reference TRBV27 and TRBJ1-4, is EAQVTQNPRYLITVTGKKLTVTCSQNMNHEYMSWYRQDPGLGLRQIYYSMNVEVTDKGDVPEGYKVSRKEKRNFPLILESPSPNQTSLYFCASSLAGGSTNEKLFFGSGTQLSVL.

V is TRBV5-1 and J is TRBJ1-4; D is possibly TRBD1 (5 bases). Per germline, CDR1 SGHRS and CDR2 YFSETQ. V lost 4 bases and J lost 5, with 15 bases in between. The CDR3 runs to 15 residues. In nucleotides, the CDR3 is TGCGCCAGCAGCGGGGGAGGGGAAAAGAATGAAAAACTGTTTTTT. The encoded protein is CASSGGGEKNEKLFF. The whole variable domain, filled in from reference TRBV5-1 and TRBJ1-4, reads KAGVTQTPRYLIKTRGQQVTLSCSPISGHRSVSWYQQTPGQGLQFLFEYFSETQRNKGNFPGRFSGRQFSNSRSEMNVSTLELGDSALYLCASSGGGEKNEKLFFGSGTQLSVL.

This chain links TRBV10-1 with TRBJ1-2; a possible D gene is TRBD1 (5 bases). CDR3 length: 12 amino acids. Per germline, CDR1 WNHNN and CDR2 SYGVQD (reference sequence). Trimming cost V 8 bases and J 2 bases, with 9 bases left between them. The CDR3 DNA follows: TGCGCCAGCGGAGACAGAAACTATGGCTACACCTTC. Encoded protein: CASGDRNYGYTF.

The chain carries TRBV5-4 and TRBJ1-2, with D perhaps TRBD1 (5 bases). Germline values: CDR1 SGHNT, CDR2 YYREEE (reference sequence). V was cut by 6 bases and J by 4 bases, with 13 bases left in between. This CDR3 region has 13 residues. The CDR3 sequence: CASTPYRTYGYTF. Written as DNA, the CDR3 is TGTGCCAGCACGCCTTACAGGACCTATGGCTACACCTTC.